The 7 T cell receptor beta chains below were found in one sample sequenced in a study of identical twins' blood T cells. TCRdb called the 5' RACE reads again in MiXCR, with one record for every CDR3 protein. Counted here are hundreds of thousands of distinct CDR3 sequences, approximately 30% occurring once; the ten biggest clones make up roughly 6.1%. Sequenced sample: PBMCs. The receptor source for this set is a woman between 18 and 50 years old in good health.

The sample holds a few counts of this clonotype. The chain links TRBV19 to TRBJ1-2; a possible D gene is TRBD1 (5 bases). Trimming removed 9 bases at V and 7 bases at J, with 15 bases between. The CDR3 spans 12 residues. Looked up from germline, CDR1 is LNHDA and CDR2 is SQIVND (reference sequence). The CDR3 reads CASKRGYGGYTF. CDR3 DNA sequence: TGTGCCAGCAAGAGGGGCTACGGTGGCTACACCTTC.

The rearrangement uses TRBV3-1 and TRBJ1-5, with TRBD1 as a possible D gene (6 bases). CDR3 length: 15 amino acids. Trimming took 3 bases from V and 6 from J, leaving 15 bases between them. Germline CDR1 is LGHDT and CDR2 is YNNKEL (reference sequence). The CDR3 sequence is CASSHAPTGFQPQHF. In DNA form, the CDR3 reads TGTGCCAGCAGCCACGCACCGACAGGTTTTCAGCCCCAGCATTTT. The variable domain in full, with the rest retrieved from reference TRBV3-1 and TRBJ1-5, is DTAVSQTPKYLVTQMGNDKSIKCEQNLGHDTMYWYKQDSKKFLKIMFSYNNKELIINETVPNRFSPKSPDKAHLNLHINSLELGDSAVYFCASSHAPTGFQPQHFGDGTRLSIL.

As DNA, the CDR3 is TGTGCCAGCATTTCCGTTGAGTCCAAACCCACGACCGGCTACACCTTC. It specifies CASISVESKPTTGYTF. V is TRBV2 and J is TRBJ1-2; D not resolved. Trimming left V 7 bases short and J 8 bases short, with 26 bases between. CDR1 is SNHLY, CDR2 FYNNEI, per germline. This CDR3 spans 16 amino acids. Supplemented by reference TRBV2 and TRBJ1-2, the full variable domain reads EPEVTQTPSHQVTQMGQEVILRCVPISNHLYFYWYRQILGQKVEFLVSFYNNEISEKSEIFDDQFSVERPDGSNFTLKIRSTKLEDSAMYFCASISVESKPTTGYTFGSGTRLTVV.

The chain employs TRBV20-1 and TRBJ2-2, with D possibly matching TRBD2 (5 bases). The germline V and J ends were trimmed by 6 bases and 4 bases, with 12 bases remaining between them. The germline V gene encodes CDR1 DFQATT and CDR2 SNEGSKA (reference sequence). This CDR3 has 13 amino acids. The CDR3, as DNA: TGCAGTGCCTTAAGACTACCCACCGGGGAGCTGTTTTTT. It translates to CSALRLPTGELFF.

J is TRBJ1-5 and V is TRBV15; no firm D call. This CDR3 has 15 residues. Trimming stripped 7 bases from V and 0 bases from J, with 13 bases between. Germline CDR1 LNHNV, CDR2 YYDKDF (reference sequence). This CDR3 reads CATTPDDYSNQPQHF. In DNA, the CDR3 is TGTGCCACCACCCCGGATGATTATAGCAATCAGCCCCAGCATTTT.

This clonotype has just a few counts. The chain links TRBV6-6 to TRBJ2-3; D is unclear. V lost 4 bases and J lost 6, with 14 bases in between. The CDR3 extends over 14 amino acids. Germline loops: CDR1 MNHNY, CDR2 SVGAGI (reference sequence). The CDR3: CASSSPVVGDTQYF. Here the CDR3 DNA reads TGTGCCAGCAGTTCTCCAGTGGTGGGGGATACGCAGTATTTT.

V usage is TRBV20-1 and J usage is TRBJ2-2; the D is unclear. Germline V lookup: CDR1 DFQATT, CDR2 SNEGSKA (reference sequence). Trimming removed 0 bases at V and 0 bases at J, with 14 bases between. The CDR3 is 17 residues long. The CDR3: CSARDPRRPPNTGELFF. The CDR3 DNA follows: TGCAGTGCTAGAGATCCCAGGAGACCCCCGAACACCGGGGAGCTGTTTTTT.